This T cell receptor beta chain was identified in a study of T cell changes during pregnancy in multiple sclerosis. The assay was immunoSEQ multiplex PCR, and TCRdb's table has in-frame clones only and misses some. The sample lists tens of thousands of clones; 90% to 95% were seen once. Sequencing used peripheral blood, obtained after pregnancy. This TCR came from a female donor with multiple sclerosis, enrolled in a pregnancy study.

CDR3 amino acids: CASTGQGSYEQYF. As DNA, the CDR3 is TGTGCCAGCACCGGACAGGGTTCCTACGAGCAGTACTTC. The chain links TRBV28 to TRBJ2-7, with 8 bases lining up with TRBD1. Germline CDR1 reads MDHEN; CDR2 reads SYDVKM. Trimming took 7 bases from V and 1 from J; bases not matched to a gene: 3. CDR3 size: 13 residues.